This TCR beta chain was sequenced during a study of T cell responses to AZD1222 COVID-19 vaccine. For this clone: Its antigen remains unknown.

Study-wide results and caveats: Spike as a whole was targeted by vaccine-associated CD4 TCRs, dominant at 160-218 and 743-854. Sampling that yielded the repertoires occurred only after the peak T cell response.

Profiling relied on immunoSEQ multiplex PCR, and the TCRdb table lists in-frame clones only, not all of them. The sample lists about 99,000 clones; less than 95% were seen once. CDR3 length equals 16 residues. The V gene end was trimmed by 4 bases and the J gene end by 9 bases; junction bases not matched to a gene: 14. Germline values: CDR1 LNHDA, CDR2 SQIVND (reference sequence). Sequences were derived from peripheral blood, sampled on day 0 of AZD1222 vaccination. V and J are TRBV19 and TRBJ2-1; 8 bases fit TRBD1. This sequence was found in an adult in good health. The CDR3 sequence: CASSRARTGSFGEQFF. The CDR3 bases are TGTGCCAGTAGTAGGGCTCGGACAGGGAGTTTCGGTGAGCAGTTCTTC.